The 23 T cell receptor beta chains below all came from one sample that was sequenced in a study of T-cell memory formation after mild COVID-19. Using its own MiXCR run on the 5' RACE reads, TCRdb lists one record per CDR3 protein. The sample shows 340,000 or so distinct CDR3 sequences, approximately 13% of them seen only once. The sample consisted of PBMCs or a T cell subset sorted from them (not recorded which). The receptors derive from a man aged 18 to 29 who had mild COVID-19 (a few samples of this study predate the infection). Cell type and time point are not known.

This clonotype was recorded many times. This chain joins TRBV28 and TRBJ1-6; TRBD1 matches 10 bases. This CDR3 is built from 14 residues. Germline V gene data show CDR1 as MDHEN and CDR2 as SYDVKM. The ends lost 4 bases at V and 10 bases at J; junction bases unmatched: 4. The CDR3 DNA reads as TGTGCCAGCAGTTCGGACAGGGGGAGGTCACCCCTCCACTTT. Translating it yields CASSSDRGRSPLHF.

This chain uses TRBV9 with TRBJ2-3, with unresolved D. The V end was cut by 0 bases, the J end by 3 bases, with 8 bases between. The CDR3 is 14 residues long. Germline V gene lookup returns CDR1 SGDLS and CDR2 YYNGEE. CDR3 sequence (DNA): TGTGCCAGCAGCGTAGAGGGTCCTACAGATACGCAGTATTTT. The encoded protein is CASSVEGPTDTQYF.

CDR3 amino acids: CASDTQYF. The CDR3 nucleotides read TGTGCCTCAGATACGCAGTATTTT. The genes are TRBV7-9 and TRBJ2-3; D not certain. The CDR3 runs to 8 residues. The germline V and J ends were trimmed by 11 bases and 4 bases, with 1 base remaining between them. Per the germline V gene, CDR1 is SEHNR and CDR2 is FQNEAQ (reference sequence).

This chain links TRBV6-1 with TRBJ1-6; tentative D call: TRBD1 (5 bases). The CDR3 extends over 16 amino acids. CDR1 and CDR2 from the germline V gene are MNHNS and SASEGT. V lost 5 bases to trimming and J lost 7 bases, with 18 bases between them. The CDR3: CASSPRPGEGNSPLHF. The CDR3 nucleotides are TGTGCCAGCAGTCCTCGTCCGGGGGAGGGCAATTCACCCCTCCACTTT.

This clonotype was seen only a few times. J is TRBJ2-6 and V is TRBV7-9, with unresolved D. Looked up from germline, CDR1 is SEHNR and CDR2 is FQNEAQ (reference sequence). Trimming pared 5 bases from V and 4 bases from J, leaving 3 bases between. The CDR3 has 12 amino acids. In DNA form, the CDR3 reads TGTGCCAGCAGCAGGGGGGCCAACGTCCTGACTTTC. It specifies CASSRGANVLTF.

This clonotype showed up just a few times. The chain joins TRBV12-3 or TRBV12-4 to TRBJ1-5; D not resolved. V was clipped by 8 bases and J by 9 bases, with 14 bases between them. The CDR3 loop spans 12 amino acids. CDR3 region: CASGSLSGPQHF. In DNA form, the CDR3 reads TGTGCCAGCGGGTCCCTTAGTGGGCCCCAGCATTTT.

This clonotype was found many times. This chain links TRBV5-1 with TRBJ1-1; tentatively, D is TRBD1 (5 bases). Trimming left V 2 bases short and J 2 bases short, with 13 bases between. CDR1 SGHRS and CDR2 YFSETQ come from the germline V gene. This CDR3 comprises 15 residues. CDR3 sequence: CASSLERGANTEAFF. Here the CDR3 DNA reads TGCGCCAGCAGCTTAGAACGGGGCGCAAACACTGAAGCTTTCTTT.

At least ten counts were recorded for this clonotype. V and J are TRBV20-1 and TRBJ2-3; D possibly corresponds to TRBD2 (5 bases). Germline-derived CDR1 and CDR2 are DFQATT and SNEGSKA (reference sequence). The CDR3 spans 12 residues. The ends were cut back, 3 bases at V and 1 base at J, with 5 bases in the middle. CDR3 nucleotide sequence: TGCAGTGCTAGCGGGGGCACAGATACGCAGTATTTT. It is translated as CSASGGTDTQYF.

This clonotype counts as medium-sized. The chain combines TRBV7-2 with TRBJ2-7; 14 bases match TRBD2. J was trimmed by 0 bases and V by 5 bases; bases with no gene match: 3. The CDR3 runs to 16 residues. The germline V gene encodes CDR1 SGHTA and CDR2 FQGNSA. DNA of the CDR3: TGTGCCAGCAGCCAAGGGACTAGCGGGAGCTCCTACGAGCAGTACTTC. This encodes CASSQGTSGSSYEQYF.

This clonotype was seen only a few times. The chain has TRBV6-2 or TRBV6-3 and TRBJ1-2; no clear D. Germline V gene sequence: CDR1 MNHEY, CDR2 SVGEGT. V was clipped by 5 bases and J by 8 bases, with 15 bases between them. There are 13 residues in the CDR3. The CDR3 here is CASSRGKRGGYTF. The CDR3 DNA reads as TGTGCCAGCAGTCGGGGTAAAAGAGGCGGCTACACCTTC.

The chain is built from TRBV11-2 and TRBJ2-1; TRBD1 might be the D (6 bases). Germline values: CDR1 SGHAT, CDR2 FQNNGV. V lost 1 base, J lost 6 bases, and 13 bases lay in between. The CDR3 is 15 residues long. The CDR3 loop reads CASSLAGVKGNEQFF. The CDR3 bases are TGTGCCAGCAGCTTAGCAGGGGTGAAGGGCAATGAGCAGTTCTTC.

This clonotype appeared many times. The chain recombines TRBV6-5 with TRBJ2-3; D may correspond to TRBD1 or TRBD2 (5 bases each). Germline V gene sequence: CDR1 MNHEY, CDR2 SVGAGI. V dropped 2 bases and J dropped 9 bases, with 9 bases sitting between them. This CDR3 comprises 12 residues. CDR3: CASSYGGRTQYF. In DNA, the CDR3 is TGTGCCAGCAGTTACGGGGGAAGGACGCAGTATTTT.

This clonotype has only a few counts. The chain links TRBV4-3 to TRBJ1-6, with 7 bases matching TRBD1. This CDR3 is built from 14 residues. Trimming removed 4 bases from V and 6 bases from J; junction bases left unmatched: 3. The germline gives CDR1 LGHNA, CDR2 YSLEER. The CDR3 reads CASSLGQVNSPLHF. The CDR3 nucleotides are TGCGCCAGCAGCCTAGGACAGGTTAATTCACCCCTCCACTTT.

The rearrangement links TRBV3-1 to TRBJ2-3, with TRBD2 as a possible D gene (5 bases). The germline V and J ends were trimmed by 1 base and 4 bases, with 12 bases remaining between them. This CDR3 region has 15 residues. Looked up from germline, CDR1 is LGHDT and CDR2 is YNNKEL (reference sequence). The CDR3 spells CASSQGASGSDTQYF. The CDR3 DNA reads TGTGCCAGCAGCCAAGGGGCCAGCGGTTCAGATACGCAGTATTTT.

In this sample, this clonotype turned up a few times. The gene calls are TRBV6-2 or TRBV6-3 and TRBJ1-2; no definite D call. The V gene lost 3 bases and the J gene lost 7 bases, with 18 bases spanning the gap. This CDR3 has 15 amino acids. From germline, CDR1 is MNHEY and CDR2 SVGEGT. The chain's CDR3 is CASSYPGRGRFGYTF. The CDR3 DNA is TGTGCCAGCAGTTATCCGGGCCGTGGACGGTTTGGCTACACCTTC.

The V call is TRBV3-1, the J call TRBJ2-2; 7 bases align to TRBD1. J was trimmed by 4 bases and V by 8 bases; bases with no gene match: 4. CDR1 LGHDT and CDR2 YNNKEL come from the germline V gene (reference sequence). CDR3 length: 13 residues. The DNA for the CDR3 is TGTGCCAGCCGTTCAGGGGGCACCGGGGAGCTGTTTTTT. Its protein product is CASRSGGTGELFF.

Note on this clonotype: A read error may produce the germline difference seen at one junction end. The V and J genes are TRBV6-2 or TRBV6-3 and TRBJ1-4, with a tentative D call TRBD1 (6 bases). The CDR3 is 13 residues long. The germline gives CDR1 MNHEY, CDR2 SVGEGT. The chain's CDR3 is CAHRASVEEKLFF. CDR3 DNA sequence: TGCGCGCACAGGGCGTCAGTAGAAGAAAAACTGTTTTTT.

This clonotype has only a few counts. This chain joins TRBV9 and TRBJ2-3; possibly TRBD1 for D (5 bases). The germline gives CDR1 SGDLS, CDR2 YYNGEE. Deletions cut 0 bases from V and 4 bases from J, with 12 bases between. This CDR3 region has 15 residues. The CDR3 reads CASSVATRAADTQYF. In DNA, the CDR3 is TGTGCCAGCAGCGTAGCTACCAGGGCGGCAGATACGCAGTATTTT.

This clonotype was recorded a few times. This rearrangement joins TRBV7-2 to TRBJ2-5; D uncertain. This CDR3 comprises 15 residues. Deletions cut 1 base from V and 2 bases from J, with 11 bases between. Germline CDR1 reads SGHTA; CDR2 reads FQGNSA. The CDR3 bases are TGTGCCAGCAGCTTAGTGACACGTTCTCAAGAGACCCAGTACTTC. It codes for CASSLVTRSQETQYF.

CDR3 nucleotides: TGTGCCAGCAGTTACTCGGCGGGTGCCTCCTACGAGCAGTACTTC. Translation: CASSYSAGASYEQYF. V and J are TRBV6-5 and TRBJ2-7; weak D call: TRBD2 (5 bases). The ends were cut back, 0 bases at V and 0 bases at J, with 9 bases in the middle. The germline V gene encodes CDR1 MNHEY and CDR2 SVGAGI. The CDR3 totals 15 residues.

The chain carries TRBV6-1 and TRBJ1-2; D perhaps matches TRBD1 (6 bases). V dropped 5 bases and J dropped 2 bases, with 12 bases sitting between them. The CDR3 runs to 14 residues. Germline V CDR1 and CDR2: MNHNS, SASEGT. The CDR3 DNA reads as TGTGCCAGCAGTATCGACAGGACCAACTATGGCTACACCTTC. It is translated as CASSIDRTNYGYTF.

This clonotype was detected a few times. V gene TRBV3-1 combines with J gene TRBJ1-2, with D maybe TRBD1 (5 bases). V lost 0 bases, J lost 8 bases, and 13 bases lay in between. Germline V lookup: CDR1 LGHDT, CDR2 YNNKEL (reference sequence). This CDR3 is built from 14 residues. The CDR3, as DNA: TGTGCCAGCAGCCAAGAAGCCAGGGACTTCGGCTACACCTTC. Its protein product is CASSQEARDFGYTF.

V usage is TRBV7-2 and J usage is TRBJ2-3; 11 nucleotides match TRBD2. The J segment lost 10 bases and the V segment lost 1 base, leaving 10 bases of the junction unmatched. CDR3 size: 16 residues. Germline CDR1 and CDR2: SGHTA and FQGNSA. The CDR3 loop reads CASSLVGLAGGGSQYF. In DNA, the CDR3 is TGTGCCAGCAGCTTAGTTGGGCTAGCGGGGGGTGGATCGCAGTATTTT.